A single sample is the source of the 21 T cell receptor beta chains below, sequenced in a study of T cell repertoires in cytomegalovirus infection. MiXCR was run by TCRdb on the reads, yielding one entry per CDR3 protein. The repertoire holds almost 550,000 distinct CDR3 sequences, with about 17% as singletons. The sample taken for sequencing was CD8+ T cells from PBMCs. The source is a human donor in good health (CMV status not recorded). Some clones in this sample may be carry-over from other donors' samples.

This clonotype has a count of ten or more. The chain carries TRBV7-6 and TRBJ1-1; the D is unclear. The CDR3 totals 16 residues. The V gene's germline CDR1 is SGHVS and CDR2 FNYEAQ. V lost 2 bases, J lost 1 base, and 14 bases lay in between. The CDR3 nucleotides read TGTGCCAGCAGCTTACAGGCCCTAGGGAAGAACACTGAAGCTTTCTTT. It translates to CASSLQALGKNTEAFF.

This clonotype was recorded many times. This chain connects TRBV7-9 to TRBJ2-7, with a tentative D call TRBD1 (6 bases). Germline V gene data show CDR1 as SEHNR and CDR2 as FQNEAQ (reference sequence). CDR3 size: 14 residues. V was trimmed by 6 bases and J by 2 bases, leaving 14 bases between them. The CDR3 sequence is CASSPTGNTYEQYF. CDR3 DNA: TGTGCCAGCAGTCCTACAGGGAACACCTACGAGCAGTACTTC.

This clonotype appeared a few times. The chain joins TRBV6-1 to TRBJ1-1; D ambiguous. The germline V gene encodes CDR1 MNHNS and CDR2 SASEGT. The CDR3 extends over 15 amino acids. V was cut by 2 bases and J by 4 bases, with 14 bases left in between. The CDR3 loop reads CASSERAGRSTEAFF. The CDR3, as DNA: TGTGCCAGCAGTGAAAGGGCCGGAAGGAGCACTGAAGCTTTCTTT.

The V and J genes are TRBV29-1 and TRBJ1-1; D unresolved. The V gene's germline CDR1 is SQVTM and CDR2 ANQGSEA. Trimming removed 1 base from V and 4 bases from J, with 10 bases in between. The CDR3 runs 13 residues. For the CDR3, the DNA is TGCAGCGTTGAAGTTGGGGTCGGCACTGAAGCTTTCTTT. It is translated as CSVEVGVGTEAFF.

The gene calls are TRBV29-1 and TRBJ1-4; D perhaps matches TRBD1 (5 bases). The CDR3 covers 12 residues. CDR1 is SQVTM, CDR2 ANQGSEA, per germline. The germline V and J ends were trimmed by 0 bases and 6 bases, with 5 bases remaining between them. CDR3 DNA sequence: TGCAGCGTTGAAGAGGGGGATGAAAAACTGTTTTTT. Translating gives CSVEEGDEKLFF. Supplemented by reference TRBV29-1 and TRBJ1-4, the full variable domain reads SAVISQKPSRDICQRGTSLTIQCQVDSQVTMMFWYRQQPGQSLTLIATANQGSEATYESGFVIDKFPISRPNLTFSTLTVSNMSPEDSSIYLCSVEEGDEKLFFGSGTQLSVL.

This sequence joins TRBV19 and TRBJ1-1; TRBD1 aligns across 7 bases. J lost 1 base, V lost 0 bases, and 2 bases had no gene match. The CDR3 length is 15 residues. Germline CDR1 and CDR2: LNHDA and SQIVND (reference sequence). CDR3 bases: TGTGCCAGTAGTATAGAGGACAGGCGGAACACTGAAGCTTTCTTT. Amino acids: CASSIEDRRNTEAFF.

This clonotype was observed at least ten times. This rearrangement joins TRBV6-1 to TRBJ1-5; 7 nucleotides align to TRBD1. Germline V gives CDR1 MNHNS, CDR2 SASEGT. V dropped 5 bases and J dropped 4; count of bases not matched to a gene: 11. This CDR3 contains 16 residues. CDR3 protein: CASSFRGLRANQPQHF. In DNA, the CDR3 is TGTGCCAGCAGTTTTAGGGGGCTCCGGGCGAATCAGCCCCAGCATTTT.

This clonotype showed up many times. The chain links TRBV12-3 or TRBV12-4 to TRBJ1-5; 7 positions agree with TRBD1. Germline trimming cut 3 bases from V and 6 bases from J; bases unmatched to any gene: 11. The CDR3 extends over 16 amino acids. CDR3 DNA sequence: TGTGCCAGCAGTTTGACAGGGAGGGCCGCAGGTCAGCCCCAGCATTTT. The encoded protein is CASSLTGRAAGQPQHF.

This clonotype was picked up many times. The chain couples TRBV7-6 to TRBJ1-2, with TRBD1 identical over 9 bases. Germline V gene sequence: CDR1 SGHVS, CDR2 FNYEAQ. The V gene end was trimmed by 5 bases and the J gene end by 8 bases; junction bases not matched to a gene: 18. The length of the CDR3 is 17 residues. CDR3 protein: CASSPTPPDRTGEGYTF. The CDR3 nucleotides are TGTGCCAGCAGCCCCACCCCCCCGGACAGGACAGGGGAGGGCTACACCTTC. Full variable domain (remainder filled in from reference TRBV7-6 and TRBJ1-2): GAGVSQSPRYKVTKRGQDVALRCDPISGHVSLYWYRQALGQGPEFLTYFNYEAQQDKSGLPNDRFSAERPEGSISTLTIQRTEQRDSAMYRCASSPTPPDRTGEGYTFGSGTRLTVV.

The chain carries TRBV9 and TRBJ2-1; TRBD2 agrees at 11 bases. The junction had 11 bases not matched to a gene; V was cut back by 2 bases and J by 1 base. Germline CDR1 is SGDLS and CDR2 is YYNGEE. This CDR3 is built from 19 residues. DNA for the CDR3: TGTGCCAGCAGCGTCGAGGGGACTAGCGGTGGGGTTTCCTACAATGAGCAGTTCTTC. Translating it yields CASSVEGTSGGVSYNEQFF.

This clonotype was observed a handful of times. V gene TRBV11-2 combines with J gene TRBJ1-1; possibly TRBD1 for D (6 bases). This CDR3 contains 16 residues. Trimming stripped 2 bases from V and 1 base from J, with 14 bases between. The V gene's germline CDR1 is SGHAT and CDR2 FQNNGV. The DNA of the CDR3 is TGTGCCAGCAGCTTAAGGAGAGCGGACAGGAACACTGAAGCTTTCTTT. It codes for CASSLRRADRNTEAFF.

This clonotype was counted ten times or more. The J gene is TRBJ2-7, the V gene TRBV12-5; 9 bases are a match to TRBD1. Germline trimming cut 7 bases from V and 3 bases from J; bases unmatched to any gene: 7. Looked up from germline, CDR1 is LGHNT and CDR2 is FRNRAP. CDR3 length: 14 amino acids. The CDR3 sequence: CASADDRGYYEQYF. CDR3 nucleotide sequence: TGTGCTAGTGCCGACGACAGGGGGTACTACGAGCAGTACTTC. The full variable domain, in which reference TRBV12-5 and TRBJ2-7 provide the parts outside the CDR3, is DARVTQTPRHKVTEMGQEVTMRCQPILGHNTVFWYRQTMMQGLELLAYFRNRAPLDDSGMPKDRFSAEMPDATLATLKIQPSEPRDSAVYFCASADDRGYYEQYFGPGTRLTVT.

The chain has TRBV28 and TRBJ2-5; D gene unclear. Germline CDR1 MDHEN, CDR2 SYDVKM. The CDR3 length is 13 residues. CDR3 sequence: CAVSEVLEETQYF. The DNA for the CDR3 is TGTGCGGTCAGCGAGGTCTTAGAAGAGACCCAGTACTTC.

Concerning this clonotype itself: This sequence may be a read error, since a much larger clone differs from it by one base. Because it lacks the conserved phenylalanine or tryptophan at the end, this CDR3 is likely a read error. The CDR3 region has the DNA TGTGCCAGCAGTCCAGACCAATTCTTAAGCAATGAGCAGTTCTAC. Translating it yields CASSPDQFLSNEQFY. The V call is TRBV6-1, the J call TRBJ2-1; D unclear. Germline V gene data show CDR1 as MNHNS and CDR2 as SASEGT. With 5 bases removed from V and 6 bases from J, the gap between germline ends came to 17 bases. This CDR3 is built from 15 residues.

This clonotype was seen ten or more times. V is TRBV7-2 and J is TRBJ2-5; no reliable D call. The CDR3 spans 15 residues. V lost 1 base and J 5 bases, leaving 14 bases between the germline ends. Germline V gene sequence: CDR1 SGHTA, CDR2 FQGNSA. The CDR3 region is CASSLELVSGETQYF. The CDR3, as DNA: TGTGCCAGCAGCTTAGAGTTGGTTAGTGGTGAGACCCAGTACTTC.

This clonotype has a handful of counts. The chain joins TRBV2 to TRBJ2-7; no definite D call. V was shortened by 7 bases and J by 3 bases, with 19 bases between the two germline ends. Germline values: CDR1 SNHLY, CDR2 FYNNEI. CDR3 length: 15 residues. The CDR3: CASIRAVGQVYEQYF. Written as DNA, the CDR3 is TGTGCCAGCATCCGCGCGGTGGGTCAGGTCTACGAGCAGTACTTC.

Only a few counts were recorded for this clonotype. V is TRBV5-1 and J is TRBJ2-1, with 7 bases matching TRBD1. The CDR3 sequence is 13 residues long. Germline CDR1 is SGHRS and CDR2 is YFSETQ. J gave up 8 bases and V 4 bases, and 6 bases lay outside the gene matches. CDR3 coding DNA: TGCGCCAGCAGCGTCGGACAGGCCGATGAGCAGTTCTTC. Its translation is CASSVGQADEQFF.

The J gene is TRBJ1-5, the V gene TRBV29-1, with 11 bases matching TRBD1. Germline CDR1 is SQVTM and CDR2 is ANQGSEA. The V and J ends lost 6 bases and 2 bases, in that order; junction bases with no gene match: 3. The CDR3 sequence is 14 residues long. This chain's CDR3 is CSVGTGGGNQPQHF. The CDR3 DNA follows: TGCAGCGTGGGGACAGGGGGAGGCAATCAGCCCCAGCATTTT. Complete variable domain (other parts from reference TRBV29-1 and TRBJ1-5): SAVISQKPSRDICQRGTSLTIQCQVDSQVTMMFWYRQQPGQSLTLIATANQGSEATYESGFVIDKFPISRPNLTFSTLTVSNMSPEDSSIYLCSVGTGGGNQPQHFGDGTRLSIL.

A few counts support this clonotype. The CDR3 nucleotides are TGTGCCAGCAGCCAGGCCTGGAGCGGGATTAACAATGAGCAGTTCTTC. Translation gives CASSQAWSGINNEQFF. The chain combines TRBV14 with TRBJ2-1; TRBD2 matches at 7 bases. CDR3 length: 16 amino acids. After removal of 3 bases from V and 5 bases from J, the junction contained 10 bases not matched to a gene. CDR1 is SGHDN, CDR2 FVKESK, per germline.

This clonotype has just a few counts. J is TRBJ2-7 and V is TRBV9, with TRBD1 matching 9 bases. V was pared by 1 base and J by 2 bases, with 4 bases of the junction left unmatched. The CDR3 is 15 amino acids. Germline lookup yields CDR1 SGDLS and CDR2 YYNGEE. The CDR3 spells CASSVRDRATYEQYF. In DNA, the CDR3 is TGTGCCAGCAGCGTAAGGGACAGGGCGACCTACGAGCAGTACTTC.

This clonotype was counted between two and nine times. The chain employs TRBV7-9 and TRBJ2-5, with 8 bases that match TRBD1. Germline V gene data show CDR1 as SEHNR and CDR2 as FQNEAQ (reference sequence). The CDR3 runs 14 residues. Germline trimming cut 5 bases from V and 4 bases from J; bases unmatched to any gene: 6. The CDR3 loop is CASSLTGVIETQYF. DNA of the CDR3: TGTGCCAGCAGCCTGACAGGGGTGATAGAGACCCAGTACTTC.